This T cell receptor (beta chain) was captured by sequencing in a study of CD8 T cells in ankylosing spondylitis. This clonotype has only a few counts. The target antigen is unknown. Germline CDR1 and CDR2: LNHNV and YYDKDF (reference sequence). The CDR3 has 13 residues. V lost 7 bases to trimming and J lost 4 bases, with 11 bases between them. TCRdb reprocessed the 5' RACE reads with MiXCR, giving one entry per CDR3 protein. The sample includes over 30,000 distinct CDR3 sequences, 15% to 20% of them seen just once. Study-wide results and caveats: Matched synovial fluid from ankylosing spondylitis patients was reported to be enriched for disease-linked clones.

The sequence came from a male donor with ankylosing spondylitis or in good health (not recorded which). The sequenced sample consisted of blood. The J gene is TRBJ2-1, the V gene TRBV15, with D possibly matching TRBD2 (6 bases). The CDR3 DNA sequence: TGTGCCACCAACCCGGACTATTACAATGAGCAGTTCTTC. This gives the protein CATNPDYYNEQFF.